This T cell receptor beta chain was profiled in a study of T cell clonality in common variable immunodeficiency. Findings and caveats of the study: Compared with healthy controls, CVID subjects showed increased TCRbeta clonality, mostly in about a third. CVID patient heterogeneity limited repertoire-clinical complication correlations. Fewer deletions and N-nucleotide insertions were reportedly seen in common variable immunodeficiency TCR beta sequences.

A note on this clone: Its antigen remains unidentified. Other DNA sequences in the sample encode the same CDR3.

Diagnosis required reduced IgG, IgA and/or IgM with specific antibody deficiency. Control and CVID samples contributed equal amounts of genomic DNA. Sequenced by immunoSEQ multiplex PCR; TCRdb stores in-frame clones only, minus some. The profile covers some 27,000 clones, none occurring a single time. Sequencing was done on a sample of peripheral blood mononuclear cells. This clonotype was obtained from a human donor with common variable immunodeficiency.

The DNA read from the CDR3 is TGTGCCAGCTCACTCCTAGCGGGGCCCTCCTACGAG. This encodes CASSLLAGPSYE. The CDR3, in full, reads CASSLLAGPSYEQYF. The chain carries TRBV18 and TRBJ2-7; 9 positions match TRBD2. The CDR3 end falls 3 residues outside the read, so it is completed with the germline J gene. The CDR3 covers 15 residues. The V gene's germline CDR1 is KGHSH and CDR2 LQKENI. J lost 0 bases, V lost 4 bases, and 4 bases had no gene match.